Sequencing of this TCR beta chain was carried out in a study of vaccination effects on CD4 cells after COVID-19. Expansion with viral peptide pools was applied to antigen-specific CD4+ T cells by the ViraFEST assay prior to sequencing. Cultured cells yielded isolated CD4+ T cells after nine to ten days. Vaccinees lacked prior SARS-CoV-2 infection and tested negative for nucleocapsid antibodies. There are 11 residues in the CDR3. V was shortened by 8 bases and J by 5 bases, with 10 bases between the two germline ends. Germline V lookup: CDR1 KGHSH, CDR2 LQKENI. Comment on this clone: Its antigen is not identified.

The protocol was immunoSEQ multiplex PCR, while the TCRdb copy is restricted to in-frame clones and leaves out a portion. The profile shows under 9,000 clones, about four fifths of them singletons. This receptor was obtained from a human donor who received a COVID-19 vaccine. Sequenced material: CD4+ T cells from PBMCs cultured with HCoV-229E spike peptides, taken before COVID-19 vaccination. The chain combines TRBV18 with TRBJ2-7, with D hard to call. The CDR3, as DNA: TGTGCCAGCCAGATCGGTGACGAGCAGTACTTC. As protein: CASQIGDEQYF. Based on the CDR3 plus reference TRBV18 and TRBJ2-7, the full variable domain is NAGVMQNPRHLVRRRGQEARLRCSPMKGHSHVYWYRQLPEEGLKFMVYLQKENIIDESGMPKERFSAEFPKEGPSILRIQQVVRGDSAAYFCASQIGDEQYFGPGTRLTVT.